This T cell receptor (beta chain) was identified in a study of cytomegalovirus exposure and HLA in healthy donors. 13 Jbeta primers and 60 Vbeta primers were used for the PCR. Only in-frame clones appear in the TCRdb table, and some are missing; sequencing was by immunoSEQ multiplex PCR. The repertoire has 150,000 or so clones, about 75% of them found once; the top ten carry around 7%. CDR1 is GTSNPN and CDR2 is SVGIG in the germline V gene (reference sequence). V was clipped by 4 bases and J by 1 base; unmatched bases: 6. CDR3 length: 15 residues. This chain joins TRBV30 and TRBJ2-3; 9 nucleotides align to TRBD2. The source material was PBMCs. This receptor was obtained from a man aged 25-40 years in good health and CMV-seronegative. CDR3 bases: TGTGCCTGGACCCCGGCGGGAGGGCGCACAGATACGCAGTATTTT. Its translation: CAWTPAGGRTDTQYF.